These 12 T cell receptor beta chains were sequenced from one sample in a study of blood T cells in healthy people across ages (dated by TCRdb to about 2015). Library construction relied on 5' RACE. The sequencer was an Illumina HiSeq 2500. A second 7 to 11 cycle PCR used a sample-barcoded 5' primer and a J-beta primer mix. The public reads were run again by TCRdb, first through fastp at Q25 and then through MiXCR, and only productive beta chains were kept. Rows with a matching CDR3 protein are joined into one entry that keeps the most common DNA and genes. The sample has around 1,000,000 distinct CDR3 sequences on record, around 25% of them singletons. The ten largest account for 0.75% of the sample. The sample was also linked to a second study, of T cells of mothers and their children.

Sequenced sample: blood. The receptors here all came from a girl aged 2 to 9 in good health.

The J gene is TRBJ1-2, the V gene TRBV10-3; 8 nucleotides line up with TRBD1. In germline, CDR1 is ENHRY, CDR2 SYGVKD. This CDR3 comprises 13 residues. Trimming cost V 6 bases and J 8 bases; bases outside gene matches: 8. CDR3: CAIRSDRGLGYTF. The CDR3, as DNA: TGTGCCATCAGGTCCGACAGGGGATTGGGCTACACCTTC.

The rearrangement uses TRBV28 and TRBJ2-5; a possible D gene is TRBD2 (6 bases). Germline V gene sequence: CDR1 MDHEN, CDR2 SYDVKM. There are 17 residues in the CDR3. V dropped 5 bases and J dropped 5 bases, with 24 bases sitting between them. CDR3 DNA: TGTGCCAGCAGTAGAAGTGATATTGCGGGAATAACGGAGACCCAGTACTTC. This sequence encodes CASSRSDIAGITETQYF.

V and J are TRBV7-9 and TRBJ1-3, with 10 bases aligning to TRBD1. Germline V gene lookup returns CDR1 SEHNR and CDR2 FQNEAQ (reference sequence). The CDR3 is made up of 15 amino acids. The J segment lost 2 bases and the V segment lost 4 bases, leaving 2 bases of the junction unmatched. For the CDR3, the DNA is TGTGCCAGCAGCTCCGGACAGGGGGCTGGAAACACCATATATTTT. This translates into CASSSGQGAGNTIYF.

This clonotype was seen a handful of times. The gene calls are TRBV27 and TRBJ2-1, with 9 nucleotides matching TRBD1. V lost 5 bases and J lost 7; bases outside the gene matches: 6. This CDR3 is built from 14 residues. The germline V gene has CDR1 MNHEY and CDR2 SMNVEV (reference sequence). CDR3: CASSPHRGRNEQFF. The DNA of the CDR3 is TGTGCCAGCAGTCCCCACAGGGGGCGAAATGAGCAGTTCTTC.

The V call is TRBV29-1, the J call TRBJ2-4; 7 nucleotides line up with TRBD1. Germline V gene data show CDR1 as SQVTM and CDR2 as ANQGSEA. V was clipped by 3 bases and J by 8 bases; unmatched bases: 4. This CDR3 contains 12 residues. The CDR3 DNA follows: TGCAGCGTTGAGACAGGGCGGGACATTCAGTACTTC. Translated, it gives CSVETGRDIQYF.

This clonotype was picked up a small number of times. J is TRBJ2-7 and V is TRBV15; D may be TRBD1 (5 bases). The CDR3 runs to 16 residues. In germline, CDR1 is LNHNV, CDR2 YYDKDF (reference sequence). V was shortened by 1 base and J by 2 bases, with 15 bases between the two germline ends. The DNA of the CDR3 is TGTGCCACCAGCAGAGGAGTACAGGCACAAGCCTACGAGCAGTACTTC. Encoded protein: CATSRGVQAQAYEQYF.

This clonotype came up many times. The rearrangement uses TRBV28 and TRBJ1-2; 8 bases align to TRBD1. Unmatched junction bases numbered 5, after V lost 6 bases and J lost 5 bases. CDR1 MDHEN and CDR2 SYDVKM come from the germline V gene. The CDR3 extends over 13 amino acids. The CDR3 DNA reads TGTGCCAGCAGCCCTCAGGGGGCTTATGGCTACACCTTC. Translation gives CASSPQGAYGYTF.

This clonotype was recorded a few times. This chain uses TRBV10-3 with TRBJ1-2, with 7 bases aligning to TRBD1. Germline CDR1 and CDR2: ENHRY and SYGVKD. Trimming took 6 bases from V and 4 from J; bases not matched to a gene: 20. The CDR3 is 18 amino acids. CDR3 sequence reads: CAIRESGTENKPFYGYTF. The CDR3 region has the DNA TGTGCCATCAGAGAATCCGGGACAGAGAATAAACCGTTCTATGGCTACACCTTC.

This rearrangement joins TRBV12-3 or TRBV12-4 to TRBJ1-3; D is possibly TRBD1 (5 bases). This CDR3 region has 15 residues. Trimming cost V 7 bases and J 2 bases, with 15 bases left between them. This CDR3 is CASILSGGTGNTIYF. The CDR3 coding sequence is TGTGCCAGCATTCTATCGGGGGGGACTGGAAACACCATATATTTT.

This clonotype was observed many times. V and J are TRBV9 and TRBJ2-5; TRBD1 is a possible D gene (7 bases). V dropped 2 bases and J dropped 3 bases, with 11 bases sitting between them. The CDR3 has 14 residues. Germline-derived CDR1 and CDR2 are SGDLS and YYNGEE. The CDR3 here is CASSVGGGEETQYF. In DNA form, the CDR3 reads TGTGCCAGCAGCGTCGGAGGGGGCGAAGAGACCCAGTACTTC.

V gene TRBV29-1 combines with J gene TRBJ1-2, with D unresolved. The CDR3 has 9 residues. CDR1 and CDR2 from the germline V gene are SQVTM and ANQGSEA. Trimming removed 5 bases from V and 8 bases from J, with 6 bases in between. The DNA of the CDR3 is TGCAGCGTTATACCCGGCTACACCTTC. Translated: CSVIPGYTF.

This clonotype has more than one count but fewer than ten. V usage is TRBV28 and J usage is TRBJ2-5; maybe TRBD1 (6 bases). The DNA end favors TRBJ2-7, so the J call may be wrong. The CDR3 runs 17 residues. CDR1 is MDHEN and CDR2 is SYDVKM in the germline V gene. CDR3 coding DNA: TGTGCCAGCAGTTCCAACCAAATAGACAGGACCAGCTACGAGCAGTACTTC. Protein: CASSSNQIDRTSYEQYF.